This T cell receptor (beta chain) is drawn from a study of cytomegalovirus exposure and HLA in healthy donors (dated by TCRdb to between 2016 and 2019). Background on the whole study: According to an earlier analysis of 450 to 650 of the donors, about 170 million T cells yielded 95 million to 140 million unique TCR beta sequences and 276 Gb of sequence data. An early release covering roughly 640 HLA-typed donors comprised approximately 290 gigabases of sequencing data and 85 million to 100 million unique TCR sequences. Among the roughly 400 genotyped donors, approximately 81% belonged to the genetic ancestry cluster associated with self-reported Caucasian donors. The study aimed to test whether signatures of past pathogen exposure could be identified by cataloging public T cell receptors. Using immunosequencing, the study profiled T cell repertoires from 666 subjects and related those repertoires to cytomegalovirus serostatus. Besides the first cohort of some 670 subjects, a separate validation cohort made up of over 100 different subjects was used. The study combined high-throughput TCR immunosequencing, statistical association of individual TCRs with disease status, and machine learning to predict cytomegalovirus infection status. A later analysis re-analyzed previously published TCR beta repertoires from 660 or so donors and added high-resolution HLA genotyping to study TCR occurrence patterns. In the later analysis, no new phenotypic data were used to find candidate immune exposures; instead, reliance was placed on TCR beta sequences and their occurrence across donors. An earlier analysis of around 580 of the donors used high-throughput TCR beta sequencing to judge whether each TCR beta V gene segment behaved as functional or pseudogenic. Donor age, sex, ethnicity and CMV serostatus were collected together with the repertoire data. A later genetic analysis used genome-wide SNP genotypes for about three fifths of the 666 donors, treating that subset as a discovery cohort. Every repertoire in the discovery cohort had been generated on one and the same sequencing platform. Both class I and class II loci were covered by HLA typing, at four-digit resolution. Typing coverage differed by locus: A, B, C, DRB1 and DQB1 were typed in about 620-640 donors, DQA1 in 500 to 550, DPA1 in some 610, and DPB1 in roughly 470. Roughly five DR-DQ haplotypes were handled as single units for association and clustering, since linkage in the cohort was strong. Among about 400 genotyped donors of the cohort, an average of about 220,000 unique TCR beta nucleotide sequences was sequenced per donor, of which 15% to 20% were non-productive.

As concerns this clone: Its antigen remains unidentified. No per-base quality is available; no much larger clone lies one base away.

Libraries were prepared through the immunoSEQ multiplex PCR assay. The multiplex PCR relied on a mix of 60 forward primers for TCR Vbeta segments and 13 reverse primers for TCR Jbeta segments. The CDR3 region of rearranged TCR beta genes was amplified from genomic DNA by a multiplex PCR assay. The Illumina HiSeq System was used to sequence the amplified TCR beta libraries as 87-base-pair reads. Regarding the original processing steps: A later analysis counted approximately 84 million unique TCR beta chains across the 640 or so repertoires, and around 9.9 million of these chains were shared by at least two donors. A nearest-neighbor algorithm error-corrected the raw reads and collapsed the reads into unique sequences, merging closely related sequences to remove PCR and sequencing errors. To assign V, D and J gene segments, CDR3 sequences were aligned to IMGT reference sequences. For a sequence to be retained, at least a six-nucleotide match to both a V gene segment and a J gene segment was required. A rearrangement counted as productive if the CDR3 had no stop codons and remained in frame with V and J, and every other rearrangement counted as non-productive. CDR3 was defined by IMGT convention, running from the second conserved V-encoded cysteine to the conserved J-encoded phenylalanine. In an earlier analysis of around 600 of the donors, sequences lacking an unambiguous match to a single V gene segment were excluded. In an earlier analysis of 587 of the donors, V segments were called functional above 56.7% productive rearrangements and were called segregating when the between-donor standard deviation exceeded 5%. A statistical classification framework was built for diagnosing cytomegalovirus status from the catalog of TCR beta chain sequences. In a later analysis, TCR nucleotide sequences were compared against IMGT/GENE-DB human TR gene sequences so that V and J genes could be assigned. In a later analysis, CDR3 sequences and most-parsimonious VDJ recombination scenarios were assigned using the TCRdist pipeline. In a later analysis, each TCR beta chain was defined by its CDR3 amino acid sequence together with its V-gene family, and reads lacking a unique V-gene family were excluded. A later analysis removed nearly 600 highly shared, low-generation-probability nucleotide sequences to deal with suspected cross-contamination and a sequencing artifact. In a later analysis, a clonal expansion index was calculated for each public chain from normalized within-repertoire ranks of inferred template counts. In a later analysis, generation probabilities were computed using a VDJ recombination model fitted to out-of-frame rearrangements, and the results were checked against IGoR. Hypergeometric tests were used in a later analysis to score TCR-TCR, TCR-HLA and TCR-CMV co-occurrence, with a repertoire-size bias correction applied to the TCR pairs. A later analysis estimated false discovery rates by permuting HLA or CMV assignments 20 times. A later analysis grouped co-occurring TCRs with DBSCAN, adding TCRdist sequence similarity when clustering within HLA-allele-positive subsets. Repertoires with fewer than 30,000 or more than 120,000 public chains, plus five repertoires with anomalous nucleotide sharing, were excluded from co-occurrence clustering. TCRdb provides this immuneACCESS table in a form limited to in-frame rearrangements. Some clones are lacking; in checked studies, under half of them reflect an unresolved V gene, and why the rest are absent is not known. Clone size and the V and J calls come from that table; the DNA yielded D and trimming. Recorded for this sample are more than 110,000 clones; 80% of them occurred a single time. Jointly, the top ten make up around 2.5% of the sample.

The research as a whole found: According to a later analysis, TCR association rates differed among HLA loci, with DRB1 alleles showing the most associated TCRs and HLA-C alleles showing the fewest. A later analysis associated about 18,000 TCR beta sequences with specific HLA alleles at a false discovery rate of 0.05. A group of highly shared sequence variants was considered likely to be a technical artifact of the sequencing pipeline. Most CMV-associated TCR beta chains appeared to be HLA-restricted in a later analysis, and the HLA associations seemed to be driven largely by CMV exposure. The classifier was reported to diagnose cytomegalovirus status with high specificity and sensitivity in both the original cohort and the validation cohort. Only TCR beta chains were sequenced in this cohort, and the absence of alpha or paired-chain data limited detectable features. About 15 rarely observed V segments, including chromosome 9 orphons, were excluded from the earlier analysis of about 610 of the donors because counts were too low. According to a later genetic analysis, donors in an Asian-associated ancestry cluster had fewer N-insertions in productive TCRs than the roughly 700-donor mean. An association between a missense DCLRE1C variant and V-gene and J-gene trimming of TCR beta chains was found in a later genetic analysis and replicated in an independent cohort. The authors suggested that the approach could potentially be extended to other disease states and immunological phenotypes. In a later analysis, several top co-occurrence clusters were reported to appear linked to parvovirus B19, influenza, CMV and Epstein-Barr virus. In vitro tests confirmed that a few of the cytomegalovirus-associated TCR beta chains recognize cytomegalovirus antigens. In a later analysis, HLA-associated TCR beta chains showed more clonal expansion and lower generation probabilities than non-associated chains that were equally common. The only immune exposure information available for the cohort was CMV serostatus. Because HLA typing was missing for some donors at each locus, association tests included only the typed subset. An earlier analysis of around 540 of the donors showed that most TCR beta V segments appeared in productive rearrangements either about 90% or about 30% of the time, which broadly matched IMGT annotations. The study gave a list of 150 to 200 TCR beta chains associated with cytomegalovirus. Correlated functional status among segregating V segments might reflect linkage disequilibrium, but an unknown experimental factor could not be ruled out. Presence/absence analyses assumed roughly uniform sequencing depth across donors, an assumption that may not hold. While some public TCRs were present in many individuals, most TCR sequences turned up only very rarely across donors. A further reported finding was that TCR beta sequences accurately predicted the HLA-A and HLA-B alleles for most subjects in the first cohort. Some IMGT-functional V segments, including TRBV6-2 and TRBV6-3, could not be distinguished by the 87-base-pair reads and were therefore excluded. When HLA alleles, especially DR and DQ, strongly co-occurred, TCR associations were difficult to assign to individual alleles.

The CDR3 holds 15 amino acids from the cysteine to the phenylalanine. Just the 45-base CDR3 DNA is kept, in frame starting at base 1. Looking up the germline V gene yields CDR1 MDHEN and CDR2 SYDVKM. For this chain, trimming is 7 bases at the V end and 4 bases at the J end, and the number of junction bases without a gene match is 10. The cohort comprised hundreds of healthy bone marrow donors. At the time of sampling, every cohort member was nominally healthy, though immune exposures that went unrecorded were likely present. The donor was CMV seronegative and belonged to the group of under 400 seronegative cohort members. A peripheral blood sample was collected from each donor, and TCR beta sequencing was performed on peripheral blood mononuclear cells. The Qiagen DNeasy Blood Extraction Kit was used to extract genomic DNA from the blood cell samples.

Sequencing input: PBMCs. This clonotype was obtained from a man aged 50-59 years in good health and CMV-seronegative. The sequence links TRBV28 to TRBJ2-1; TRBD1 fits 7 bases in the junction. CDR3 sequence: CASTKGADPYNEQFF. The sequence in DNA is TGTGCCAGCACCAAGGGGGCCGACCCATACAATGAGCAGTTCTTC.